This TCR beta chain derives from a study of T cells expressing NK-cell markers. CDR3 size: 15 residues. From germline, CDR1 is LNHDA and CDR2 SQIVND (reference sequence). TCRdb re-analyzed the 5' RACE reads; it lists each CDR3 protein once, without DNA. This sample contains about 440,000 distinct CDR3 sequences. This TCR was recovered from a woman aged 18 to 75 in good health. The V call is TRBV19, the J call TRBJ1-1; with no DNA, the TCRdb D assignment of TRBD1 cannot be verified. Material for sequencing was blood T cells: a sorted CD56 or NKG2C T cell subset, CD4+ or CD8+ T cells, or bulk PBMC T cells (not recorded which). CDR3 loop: CASSIQTGLNTEAFF.